This T cell receptor beta chain was identified in a study of technical replicates of blood from several donors. This clone appeared a few times. Measured with immunoSEQ multiplex PCR; TCRdb has only the in-frame clones, and not every one. The profile shows about 83,000 clones, around 94% of them singletons. V lost 4 bases, J lost 5 bases, and 12 bases stayed unmatched. There are 16 residues in the CDR3. Germline assignment: CDR1 SGHAT and CDR2 FQNNGV. V and J are TRBV11-2 and TRBJ2-7, with 9 bases aligning to TRBD1. The receptor was derived from a human donor in good health. The specimen sequenced was T cells isolated from PBMCs. DNA of the CDR3: TGTGCCAGCAGCTCATACCGGGACAGGGACCCGCACGAGCAGTACTTC. Translated: CASSSYRDRDPHEQYF.